This TCR beta chain was captured by sequencing in a study of T cells in Graves' hyperthyroidism and ophthalmopathy. Overall study findings and caveats: The majority of expanded thyroid clonotypes above 0.001 also appeared in blood.

There were TCR beta CDR3 regions amplified from RNA transcripts. The TCR CDR3 was amplified in a first-round RT-PCR using the HTBI primer set. TCRdb reprocessed the multiplex PCR reads via MiXCR and lists one record per CDR3 protein. This table holds approximately 520,000 distinct CDR3 sequences, approximately 24% found once. This clonotype turned up a few times. No antigen is known for it. Trimming pared 6 bases from V and 0 bases from J, leaving 18 bases between. Germline lookup yields CDR1 MNHEY and CDR2 SVGEGT. This CDR3 has 17 amino acids. Specimen: blood. This clonotype was sampled from a woman aged 30 to 39 with Graves' ophthalmopathy. V is TRBV6-2 or TRBV6-3 and J is TRBJ2-4, with D possibly matching TRBD1 (7 bases). CDR3 sequence (DNA): TGTGCCAGCAGCTGGAGGGACAGAAATTTAGCCAAAAACATTCAGTACTTC. Translating gives CASSWRDRNLAKNIQYF.